A single sample gave rise to the 30 T cell receptor beta chains below, sequenced in a study of shared clonotypes between healthy human individuals. Clones were sequenced by immunoSEQ multiplex PCR, and TCRdb holds only the in-frame ones, with some missing. The sample includes about 870,000 clones, nearly 95% seen only once; the top ten take less than 25%. Cells designated naive CD8 were CD45RO-negative and were positively selected for CCR7, with terminally differentiated effector memory CD45RA+ cells excluded. Sequenced input: naive CD8+ T cells sorted from blood. The source of these receptors is a young man in good health.

The rearrangement links TRBV23-1 to TRBJ2-2; 11 bases agree with TRBD2. TRBV23-1 is marked as an open reading frame, function uncertain. J was trimmed by 1 base and V by 2 bases; bases with no gene match: 3. The CDR3 length is 17 residues. CDR3 nucleotide sequence: TGCGCCAGCAGTCAACTACTAGCGGGGGAGAACACCGGGGAGCTGTTTTTT. This translates into CASSQLLAGENTGELFF.

This sequence joins TRBV7-9 and TRBJ2-1; TRBD1 aligns across 8 bases. This CDR3 comprises 15 residues. Germline V gene lookup returns CDR1 SEHNR and CDR2 FQNEAQ (reference sequence). V was pared by 3 bases and J by 7 bases, with 8 bases of the junction left unmatched. The CDR3: CASSFQGAPENEQFF. The CDR3 DNA sequence: TGTGCCAGCAGCTTCCAGGGGGCGCCGGAGAATGAGCAGTTCTTC.

The chain is built from TRBV7-9 and TRBJ2-7; D is perhaps TRBD2 (6 bases). Germline V gives CDR1 SEHNR, CDR2 FQNEAQ (reference sequence). The CDR3 totals 15 residues. Trimming took off 7 bases at V and 3 bases at J, with 19 bases between the two ends. CDR3 amino acids: CASTLPGLTDYEQYF. CDR3 nucleotide sequence: TGTGCCAGCACCCTCCCTGGACTAACGGACTACGAGCAGTACTTC.

The rearrangement joins TRBV6-1 to TRBJ2-1; 7 bases are a match to TRBD2. Per germline, CDR1 MNHNS and CDR2 SASEGT. This CDR3 has 15 residues. J lost 1 base, V lost 1 base, and 1 base had no gene match. CDR3 sequence reads: CASSEGGGSYNEQFF. The CDR3 DNA sequence: TGTGCCAGCAGTGAAGGGGGGGGTTCCTACAATGAGCAGTTCTTC.

V usage is TRBV9 and J usage is TRBJ2-7; 10 positions agree with TRBD1. Germline loops: CDR1 SGDLS, CDR2 YYNGEE. This CDR3 contains 15 residues. V shed 2 bases and J 0 bases; nucleotides not matched to a gene: 2. As DNA, the CDR3 is TGTGCCAGCAGCGTCCGGGACAGGGGCTCCTACGAGCAGTACTTC. This translates into CASSVRDRGSYEQYF. Full variable domain (outside the CDR3, taken from reference TRBV9 and TRBJ2-7): DSGVTQTPKHLITATGQRVTLRCSPRSGDLSVYWYQQSLDQGLQFLIQYYNGEERAKGNILERFSAQQFPDLHSELNLSSLELGDSALYFCASSVRDRGSYEQYFGPGTRLTVT.

The chain uses TRBV18 and TRBJ1-5; D is uncertain. Germline CDR1 reads KGHSH; CDR2 reads LQKENI. Deletions cut 2 bases from V and 0 bases from J, with 11 bases between. The CDR3 has 16 residues. In DNA form, the CDR3 reads TGTGCCAGCTCACCAAGGTCAGCTCATAGCAATCAGCCCCAGCATTTT. The encoded protein is CASSPRSAHSNQPQHF.

V usage is TRBV7-9 and J usage is TRBJ2-7; possibly TRBD1 for D (5 bases). The CDR3 sequence is 16 residues long. Per germline, CDR1 SEHNR and CDR2 FQNEAQ (reference sequence). The germline V and J ends were trimmed by 5 bases and 0 bases, with 17 bases remaining between them. The CDR3 sequence is CASSPGHSASSYEQYF. The DNA of the CDR3 is TGTGCCAGCAGCCCTGGACACTCCGCGAGCTCCTACGAGCAGTACTTC.

J is TRBJ2-5 and V is TRBV27; no clear D. In germline, CDR1 is MNHEY, CDR2 SMNVEV (reference sequence). The CDR3 is 15 residues long. V dropped 3 bases and J dropped 6 bases, with 17 bases sitting between them. The CDR3 loop reads CASSFSFPPQQTQYF. For the CDR3, the DNA is TGTGCCAGCAGTTTCAGTTTTCCCCCTCAACAGACCCAGTACTTC.

This chain uses TRBV4-1 with TRBJ2-2; D may correspond to TRBD1 or TRBD2 (5 bases each). The germline V gene has CDR1 MGHRA and CDR2 YSYEKL. Deletions cut 3 bases from V and 4 bases from J, with 9 bases between. The CDR3 length is 14 residues. The CDR3 region is CASSHGTPTGELFF. In nucleotides, the CDR3 is TGCGCCAGCAGCCACGGGACCCCCACCGGGGAGCTGTTTTTT.

The chain has TRBV5-4 and TRBJ2-7; D unclear. Trimming stripped 4 bases from V and 2 bases from J, with 13 bases between. CDR3 length: 14 residues. Germline CDR1 and CDR2: SGHNT and YYREEE (reference sequence). The CDR3 spells CASSRLERPYEQYF. The CDR3 region has the DNA TGTGCCAGCAGCCGCTTGGAGCGTCCCTACGAGCAGTACTTC.

The chain uses TRBV5-4 and TRBJ1-1, with TRBD1 matching 8 bases. Trimming removed 3 bases from V and 1 base from J; junction bases left unmatched: 2. Germline lookup yields CDR1 SGHNT and CDR2 YYREEE (reference sequence). There are 14 residues in the CDR3. The CDR3 protein is CASSYGQGNTEAFF. DNA of the CDR3: TGTGCCAGCAGCTACGGACAGGGGAACACTGAAGCTTTCTTT.

This clone has just one count. The chain carries TRBV10-3 and TRBJ2-7; no firm D call. Trimming pared 7 bases from V and 7 bases from J, leaving 17 bases between. CDR1 ENHRY and CDR2 SYGVKD come from the germline V gene. The CDR3 loop spans 13 amino acids. The CDR3: CAIMNQVHFEQYF. The CDR3 nucleotides read TGTGCCATCATGAACCAGGTTCACTTTGAGCAGTACTTC.

The chain links TRBV5-6 to TRBJ2-7, with D unresolved. Germline-derived CDR1 and CDR2 are SGHDT and YYEEEE. V shed 4 bases and J shed 3 bases, with 11 bases lying between them. This CDR3 region has 13 residues. The CDR3 DNA is TGTGCCAGCAGCGTCGCAGCCCACTACGAGCAGTACTTC. Translating gives CASSVAAHYEQYF. Full variable domain (rest looked up from reference TRBV5-6 and TRBJ2-7): DAGVTQSPTHLIKTRGQQVTLRCSPKSGHDTVSWYQQALGQGPQFIFQYYEEEERQRGNFPDRFSGHQFPNYSSELNVNALLLGDSALYLCASSVAAHYEQYFGPGTRLTVT.

CDR3 residues: CASSLVPSGSRSEQFF. The CDR3 coding sequence is TGTGCCAGCAGCTTAGTCCCCAGCGGGAGTCGAAGTGAGCAGTTCTTC. This rearrangement joins TRBV7-8 to TRBJ2-1; 8 bases align to TRBD2. The CDR3 runs 16 residues. The V gene's germline CDR1 is SGHVS and CDR2 FQNEAQ. Losses at the gene ends were 1 base for V and 9 bases for J; bases not matched to a gene: 11. Together with reference TRBV7-8 and TRBJ2-1, the CDR3 gives the full variable domain: GAGVSQSPRYKVAKRGQDVALRCDPISGHVSLFWYQQALGQGPEFLTYFQNEAQLDKSGLPSDRFFAERPEGSVSTLKIQRTQQEDSAVYLCASSLVPSGSRSEQFFGPGTRLTVL.

The CDR3 here is CASSQDKKAGYFNEQFF. CDR3 nucleotide sequence: TGCGCCAGCAGCCAAGATAAGAAGGCAGGGTATTTCAATGAGCAGTTCTTC. The gene calls are TRBV4-3 and TRBJ2-1; TRBD1 might be the D (5 bases). Germline V gene lookup returns CDR1 LGHNA and CDR2 YSLEER. This CDR3 comprises 17 residues. V lost 0 bases to trimming and J lost 6 bases, with 18 bases between them.

The CDR3 DNA reads as TGTGCCAGCAGTATCGGACTAGCGGGGCAACGACTGGAGTACTTC. Translation gives CASSIGLAGQRLEYF. The rearrangement links TRBV27 to TRBJ2-7, with TRBD2 matching over 12 bases. Germline CDR1 and CDR2: MNHEY and SMNVEV (reference sequence). CDR3 length equals 15 residues. After removal of 5 bases from V and 11 bases from J, the junction contained 13 bases not matched to a gene.

Comment on this clone: This same CDR3 is encoded by further DNA sequences in the sample. The chain is built from TRBV29-1 and TRBJ2-1, with 7 bases matching TRBD1. Per germline, CDR1 SQVTM and CDR2 ANQGSEA. Trimming cost V 5 bases and J 4 bases; bases outside gene matches: 2. This CDR3 is built from 12 residues. Here the CDR3 reads CSVPQGYNEQFF. The DNA of the CDR3 is TGCAGCGTTCCACAGGGGTACAATGAGCAGTTCTTC.

The sample holds one count of this clone. This chain's CDR3 is CASSEWWDGYTF. CDR3 DNA: TGTGCCAGCAGTGAATGGTGGGACGGCTACACCTTC. The chain employs TRBV6-1 and TRBJ1-2, with D perhaps TRBD1 (5 bases). The CDR3 covers 12 residues. Trimming stripped 2 bases from V and 8 bases from J, with 9 bases between. Germline loops: CDR1 MNHNS, CDR2 SASEGT.

This clone has just one count. The chain couples TRBV7-6 to TRBJ1-1; no firm D call. This CDR3 spans 17 amino acids. Germline assignment: CDR1 SGHVS and CDR2 FNYEAQ. V shed 6 bases and J shed 1 base, with 21 bases lying between them. In DNA, the CDR3 is TGTGCCAGCAGTTTGAAAAGTCCCGGACGGAGGAACACTGAAGCTTTCTTT. Amino acid sequence: CASSLKSPGRRNTEAFF.

This sequence joins TRBV10-3 and TRBJ2-7; 8 nucleotides line up with TRBD2. V lost 2 bases to trimming and J lost 4 bases; unmatched junction nucleotides: 4. Germline CDR1 is ENHRY and CDR2 is SYGVKD. The CDR3 has 14 amino acids. The DNA of the CDR3 is TGTGCCATCAGTGAGGGACTAGCCAATTACGAGCAGTACTTC. Its protein is CAISEGLANYEQYF.

CDR3 bases: TGTGCCACCAGCAGCTCTAGAGGGGTCCAAGAGACCCAGTACTTC. Protein product: CATSSSRGVQETQYF. This chain uses TRBV15 with TRBJ2-5; possibly TRBD1 or TRBD2 for D (5 bases each). CDR3 length equals 15 residues. V shed 3 bases and J shed 1 base, with 12 bases lying between them. Germline V CDR1 and CDR2: LNHNV, YYDKDF (reference sequence).

The V gene is TRBV6-1, the J gene TRBJ2-5, with D perhaps matching TRBD1 or TRBD2 (5 bases each). The CDR3 consists of 15 residues. Germline V gene data show CDR1 as MNHNS and CDR2 as SASEGT. The germline V and J ends were trimmed by 1 base and 5 bases, with 14 bases remaining between them. CDR3 protein: CASSEGGNVFETQYF. The CDR3 DNA is TGTGCCAGCAGTGAAGGGGGGAACGTCTTTGAGACCCAGTACTTC.

The chain employs TRBV10-1 and TRBJ2-3; 8 nucleotides line up with TRBD1. Germline trimming cut 7 bases from V and 3 bases from J; bases unmatched to any gene: 3. CDR3 length: 13 amino acids. Germline V gives CDR1 WNHNN, CDR2 SYGVQD (reference sequence). CDR3 region: CASNGQGTDTQYF. CDR3 nucleotide sequence: TGCGCCAGCAATGGACAGGGAACAGATACGCAGTATTTT.

This chain uses TRBV18 with TRBJ2-3; 7 bases are a match to TRBD1. V gave up 8 bases and J gave up 1 base; unmatched junction bases: 15. Germline lookup yields CDR1 KGHSH and CDR2 LQKENI. The CDR3 consists of 17 residues. The CDR3 protein is CASATRNIDRGTDTQYF. The CDR3 nucleotides read TGTGCCAGCGCGACCAGAAACATCGACAGGGGCACAGATACGCAGTATTTT.

V and J are TRBV18 and TRBJ1-4; D unclear. CDR3 size: 14 residues. With 3 bases removed from V and 8 bases from J, the gap between germline ends came to 13 bases. CDR1 and CDR2 (germline): KGHSH, LQKENI. CDR3 protein: CASSPAAGGEKLFF. DNA for the CDR3: TGTGCCAGCTCACCGGCGGCAGGAGGGGAAAAACTGTTTTTT.

The chain links TRBV15 to TRBJ1-2; 7 bases agree with TRBD1. The CDR3 runs to 15 residues. After removal of 1 base from V and 4 bases from J, the junction contained 6 bases not matched to a gene. Germline values: CDR1 LNHNV, CDR2 YYDKDF (reference sequence). The DNA of the CDR3 is TGTGCCACCAGCAGAGGTGGCAAGGGGGCCTATGGCTACACCTTC. It codes for CATSRGGKGAYGYTF.

The gene calls are TRBV27 and TRBJ1-3; 7 bases match TRBD1. Trimming cost V 0 bases and J 3 bases; bases outside gene matches: 5. Germline CDR1 MNHEY, CDR2 SMNVEV (reference sequence). The CDR3 length is 16 residues. CDR3: CASSLSPDRVGNTIYF. The CDR3 DNA is TGTGCCAGCAGTTTATCCCCCGACAGGGTTGGAAACACCATATATTTT.

The chain combines TRBV4-3 with TRBJ2-1, with no clear D. This CDR3 is built from 15 residues. Germline V lookup: CDR1 LGHNA, CDR2 YSLEER. The V gene lost 0 bases and the J gene lost 2 bases, with 8 bases spanning the gap. CDR3 loop: CASSQEDIPYNEQFF. Written as DNA, the CDR3 is TGCGCCAGCAGCCAAGAGGATATCCCCTACAATGAGCAGTTCTTC.

This chain links TRBV7-9 with TRBJ2-5; the match to TRBD1 covers 9 bases. V dropped 8 bases and J dropped 0; count of bases not matched to a gene: 10. Germline lookup yields CDR1 SEHNR and CDR2 FQNEAQ (reference sequence). This CDR3 spans 16 amino acids. The chain's CDR3 is CASGLWTGANQETQYF. The CDR3 DNA follows: TGTGCCAGCGGACTGTGGACAGGGGCGAACCAAGAGACCCAGTACTTC. Full variable domain (missing parts from reference TRBV7-9 and TRBJ2-5): DTGVSQNPRHKITKRGQNVTFRCDPISEHNRLYWYRQTLGQGPEFLTYFQNEAQLEKSRLLSDRFSAERPKGSFSTLEIQRTEQGDSAMYLCASGLWTGANQETQYFGPGTRLLVL.

Here the CDR3 DNA reads TGTGCCACCAGCAGAGAGAACCAGGGCTGGACTGAAGCTTTCTTT. Translation gives CATSRENQGWTEAFF. V usage is TRBV15 and J usage is TRBJ1-1, with a weak D call TRBD1 (5 bases). CDR1 is LNHNV and CDR2 is YYDKDF in the germline V gene (reference sequence). This CDR3 comprises 15 residues. V lost 0 bases, J lost 5 bases, and 13 bases lay in between.